These T cell receptor beta chains were read from a single sample in a study of T-cell reconstitution after alpha-beta-depleted transplantation in children. Each CDR3 protein gets one entry after TCRdb re-called the PCR reads with MiXCR. The table records around 270,000 distinct CDR3 sequences, 10% of them present only once. Sequenced material: PBMCs, taken before TCRalphabeta/CD19-depleted stem cell transplant. Every receptor here comes from a boy younger than two with acute myeloid leukemia, due to receive a stem cell transplant. Each CDR3 is given without its conserved first and last residue. A D gene is named only where the DNA matches it firmly.

V	J	D	CDR3
TRBV12-3/TRBV12-4	TRBJ2-3	.	ASSPWGLQGTDTQY
TRBV29-1	TRBJ2-5	.	SVEWGVQETQY
TRBV12-3/TRBV12-4	TRBJ1-2	.	ASSLNRNYGYT
TRBV9	TRBJ2-7	TRBD2	ASSLFPSGSYEQY
TRBV2	TRBJ2-7	TRBD2	ASSEALAGDFYEQY
TRBV15	TRBJ2-3	.	ATSREPGGRGTDTQY
TRBV11-3	TRBJ2-7	.	ASSLGVSSRYEQY
TRBV5-1	TRBJ2-7	.	ASSLVSVSYEQY
TRBV7-6	TRBJ2-5	.	ASSLEPAQETQY
TRBV4-1	TRBJ2-7	TRBD2	ASSQIPGLYEQY
TRBV5-5	TRBJ1-1	.	ASKLFTGDNTEAF
TRBV5-1	TRBJ2-3	.	ASSLTAGRSYTQY
TRBV20-1	TRBJ2-1	TRBD2	SAVVPSGSVNEQF
TRBV27	TRBJ2-7	TRBD1	ASSFDRGQNYEQY